This paragraph reports one T cell receptor beta chain. This sample was included in a study of blood T cell repertoires in COVID-19. Study summary: Material from acute and convalescent COVID-19 was sourced from the United States, Italy and Spain. In each case, the material was cDNA or gDNA derived from T cells, B-cell-depleted T cells, or PBMCs.

The CDR3 spans 15 residues. The germline CDR1 and CDR2 sequences are SGHNT and YYREEE (reference sequence). Trimming cost V 0 bases and J 0 bases, with 7 bases left between them. In the source study's methods: Reference gene primer amplification gave nucleated cell count estimates. Profiled with immunoSEQ multiplex PCR; TCRdb holds only in-frame clones, not every one. The V and J calls and clone size were taken over from that table, and D and trimming were inferred from the DNA. Among 150,000 to 200,000 clones listed, over 75% were seen once. V is TRBV5-4 and J is TRBJ1-3; possibly TRBD1 for D (6 bases). The source of this sequence is a man in his fifties or sixties with active or convalescent COVID-19. The sequenced sample was peripheral blood. CDR3: CASSLATGSGNTIYF. The CDR3 DNA is TGTGCCAGCAGCTTGGCGACAGGCTCTGGAAACACCATATATTTT.